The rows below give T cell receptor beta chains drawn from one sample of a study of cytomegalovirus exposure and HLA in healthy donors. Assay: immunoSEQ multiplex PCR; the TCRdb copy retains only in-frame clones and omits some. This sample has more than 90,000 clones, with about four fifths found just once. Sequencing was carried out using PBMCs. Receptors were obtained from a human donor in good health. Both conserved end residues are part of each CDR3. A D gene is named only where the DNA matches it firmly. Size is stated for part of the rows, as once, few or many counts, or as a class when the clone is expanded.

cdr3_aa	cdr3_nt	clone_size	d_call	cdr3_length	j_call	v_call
CASSPSGQSYEQYF	TGCGCCAGCAGCCCATCGGGACAGTCCTACGAGCAGTACTTC	.	TRBD1	14	TRBJ2-7	TRBV5-1
CASSEFLGTGGTVAKNIQYF	TGCGCCAGCAGTGAGTTTTTGGGGACAGGGGGTACCGTAGCCAAAAACATTCAGTACTTC	.	TRBD1	20	TRBJ2-4	TRBV10-2
CASSLGATNEKLFF	TGCGCCAGCAGCTTGGGAGCAACTAATGAAAAACTGTTTTTT	.	.	14	TRBJ1-4	TRBV5-1
CASSYRGGRGNTIYF	TGTGCCAGCAGTTACCGGGGGGGAAGGGGAAACACCATATATTTT	.	.	15	TRBJ1-3	TRBV6-5
CASSQDTGQGTEAFF	TGTGCCAGCAGCCAAGACACAGGGCAGGGCACTGAAGCTTTCTTT	.	.	15	TRBJ1-1	TRBV4-2
CASSFGQGTNGELFF	TGTGCCAGCAGCTTCGGGCAGGGAACGAACGGGGAGCTGTTTTTT	.	.	15	TRBJ2-2	TRBV5-6
CASSKTGQGLLGNQPQHF	TGTGCCAGCAGCAAAACGGGACAGGGATTGTTAGGCAATCAGCCCCAGCATTTT	few	TRBD1	18	TRBJ1-5	TRBV5-6
CASSLGQGKTEAFF	TGTGCCAGCAGCCTTGGACAGGGGAAAACTGAAGCTTTCTTT	.	TRBD1	14	TRBJ1-1	TRBV5-6
CASRQGLAVTDTQYF	TGCGCCAGCCGGCAGGGACTAGCGGTCACAGATACGCAGTATTTT	.	TRBD2	15	TRBJ2-3	TRBV10-2
CASRGRSGGSSYNEQFF	TGTGCCAGCAGGGGACGAAGCGGGGGTAGCTCCTACAATGAGCAGTTCTTC	few	TRBD2	17	TRBJ2-1	TRBV2
CASSLVASGRQTQYF	TGTGCCAGCAGCTTAGTCGCTAGCGGGAGACAGACCCAGTACTTC	.	TRBD2	15	TRBJ2-5	TRBV7-6
CSVGAENTEAFF	TGCAGCGTTGGGGCAGAGAACACTGAAGCTTTCTTT	few	.	12	TRBJ1-1	TRBV29-1
CASSRDTQYF	TGTGCCAGCAGTCGGGATACGCAGTATTTT	few	.	10	TRBJ2-3	TRBV2
CASSLQAYEQYF	TGTGCCAGCAGCCTACAGGCCTACGAGCAGTACTTC	.	.	12	TRBJ2-7	TRBV5-6
CASSLAPTRGQETQYF	TGTGCCAGCAGCTTGGCCCCGACAAGGGGCCAAGAGACCCAGTACTTC	.	.	16	TRBJ2-5	TRBV5-4
CASSVSMNTEAFF	TGTGCCAGTAGTGTCAGTATGAACACTGAAGCTTTCTTT	.	.	13	TRBJ1-1	TRBV19
CASSGGTGSSYNSPLHF	TGCGCCAGCAGCGGCGGGACAGGGAGCTCCTATAATTCACCCCTCCACTTT	.	TRBD1	17	TRBJ1-6	TRBV4-3
CASSRRDTMLTGELFF	TGTGCCAGCAGCCGCCGGGACACGATGCTCACCGGGGAGCTGTTTTTT	.	.	16	TRBJ2-2	TRBV7-9
CASSRGENQPQHF	TGTGCCAGCAGCCGCGGGGAAAATCAGCCCCAGCATTTT	.	.	13	TRBJ1-5	TRBV7-9
CASSPPQRGANTFNEQFF	TGTGCCAGCTCACCTCCGCAGCGGGGGGCCAACACCTTCAATGAGCAGTTCTTC	.	TRBD2	18	TRBJ2-1	TRBV18
CASSYLDRGWETQYF	TGTGCCAGCAGTTACCTGGACAGGGGATGGGAGACCCAGTACTTC	.	TRBD1	15	TRBJ2-5	TRBV6-6
CSVGGGSSTDTQYF	TGCAGCGTTGGAGGCGGGAGTAGCACAGATACGCAGTATTTT	.	TRBD2	14	TRBJ2-3	TRBV29-1
CASKVSGSNTEAFF	TGTGCCAGTAAAGTTTCGGGGTCGAACACTGAAGCTTTCTTT	few	.	14	TRBJ1-1	TRBV19
CASSSGQGTEQFF	TGTGCCAGCAGTTCGGGACAGGGGACTGAGCAGTTCTTC	.	TRBD1	13	TRBJ2-1	TRBV27
CASSPHPRQGPGETQYF	TGTGCCAGCAGCCCTCACCCTAGGCAGGGCCCAGGGGAGACCCAGTACTTC	few	.	17	TRBJ2-5	TRBV7-7
CSVQYQETQYF	TGCAGCGTCCAGTACCAAGAGACCCAGTACTTC	.	.	11	TRBJ2-5	TRBV29-1
CAVAGGKPYEQYF	TGTGCCGTCGCAGGGGGCAAACCCTACGAGCAGTACTTC	.	TRBD1	13	TRBJ2-7	TRBV10-3
CASSAGTGTYYEQYF	TGTGCCAGTAGTGCAGGGACAGGAACCTACTACGAGCAGTACTTC	.	TRBD1	15	TRBJ2-7	TRBV19
CASSLGGGGGVGEQFF	TGTGCCAGCAGCTTAGGGGGCGGGGGGGGCGTCGGAGAGCAGTTCTTC	few	TRBD2	16	TRBJ2-1	TRBV7-6
CASNDRRYQPQHF	TGTGCCAGCAACGATCGGAGGTATCAGCCCCAGCATTTT	.	.	13	TRBJ1-5	TRBV2
CASSLALMALETQYF	TGCGCCAGCAGCTTGGCCCTTATGGCCCTGGAGACCCAGTACTTC	once	.	15	TRBJ2-5	TRBV5-1
CASSLTASYGYTF	TGTGCCAGCAGTCTGACAGCATCCTATGGCTACACCTTC	.	.	13	TRBJ1-2	TRBV27
CASSLARTDYTF	TGCGCCAGCAGCTTGGCAAGGACAGATTACACCTTC	.	.	12	TRBJ1-2	TRBV5-1
CASSRKQGPYEQYF	TGTGCCAGCAGCCGAAAACAGGGACCATACGAGCAGTACTTC	.	.	14	TRBJ2-7	TRBV5-8